This T cell receptor beta chain comes out of a study of T cells in Graves' hyperthyroidism and ophthalmopathy. General observations from the study: Ophthalmopathy and stable hyperthyroidism were separated by a 13 V-J model.

On this clonotype: Its antigen is currently unknown. A read error may explain this, as a much larger clone is one base away.

Deletions cut 7 bases from V and 4 bases from J, with 11 bases between. The CDR3 spans 13 residues. Lactation, pregnancy, other autoimmune disease or uncontrolled infection excluded patients. RNA transcripts served as the template for amplifying TCR beta CDR3 regions. Initially, a first-round RT-PCR of the TCR CDR3 employed the HTBI primer set. TCRdb independently ran MiXCR on the multiplex PCR reads; one entry per CDR3 protein. The table has some 570,000 distinct CDR3 sequences, 14% seen once. This TCR came from a woman aged 18-35 years with Graves' ophthalmopathy. The chain is built from TRBV12-3 or TRBV12-4 and TRBJ2-1, with D possibly TRBD2 on 5 matching bases. Sequencing was performed on blood. The CDR3 spells CASTTRQYNEQFF. The CDR3 DNA sequence: TGTGCCAGCACTACTAGGCAGTACAATGAGCAGTTCTTC.